Described below is a single T cell receptor (beta chain) sequence and its context. Its antigen is unknown. The germline gives CDR1 SEHNR, CDR2 FQNEAQ (reference sequence). After removal of 3 bases from V and 9 bases from J, the junction contained 11 bases not matched to a gene. The CDR3 totals 15 residues. The data were taken from a study of cytomegalovirus exposure and HLA in healthy donors. Study observations and caveats: Among TCR beta chains, those listed as cytomegalovirus-associated numbered fewer than 200. The later analysis indicated that the majority of CMV-associated TCR beta chains appeared HLA-restricted.

The PCR employed 60 Vbeta primers together with 13 Jbeta primers. Here immunoSEQ multiplex PCR was the method, and the copy in TCRdb shows in-frame clones only, minus some. The sample records more than 110,000 clones, 65% to 80% being singletons. The material sequenced was PBMCs. The rearrangement joins TRBV7-9 to TRBJ2-1; 7 nucleotides agree with TRBD2. This sequence was found in a woman in her 30s in good health and CMV-seronegative. CDR3: CASSFSLAVGVEQFF. The CDR3 bases are TGTGCCAGCAGCTTTTCGCTAGCGGTGGGTGTTGAGCAGTTCTTC.